Presented here are 7 T cell receptor beta chains from one specimen sequenced in a study of blood T cells in healthy people across ages. With a J-beta primer mix and a sample-barcoded 5' primer, a second PCR ran about 7 to 12 cycles. Each CDR3 protein gets one entry after TCRdb re-called the 5' RACE reads with MiXCR. This table has approximately 800,000 distinct CDR3 sequences, 55% to 70% appearing once. Sequencing input: blood. Source of these receptors: a man under 40 in good health.

The chain uses TRBV20-1 and TRBJ2-7; 8 nucleotides align to TRBD1. CDR1 DFQATT and CDR2 SNEGSKA come from the germline V gene (reference sequence). The CDR3 sequence is 15 residues long. Trimming cost V 2 bases and J 3 bases; bases outside gene matches: 9. The CDR3 protein is CSARSRTGQDYEQYF. Written as DNA, the CDR3 is TGCAGTGCTAGATCCCGGACAGGGCAGGACTACGAGCAGTACTTC.

The V and J genes are TRBV20-1 and TRBJ2-7; TRBD2 agrees at 11 bases. J gave up 5 bases and V 8 bases, and 5 bases lay outside the gene matches. Per the germline V gene, CDR1 is DFQATT and CDR2 is SNEGSKA (reference sequence). The CDR3 sequence is 12 residues long. CDR3 amino acids: CSTGTSGHEQYF. The DNA for the CDR3 is TGCAGTACTGGGACTAGCGGCCACGAGCAGTACTTC.

Here the CDR3 DNA reads TGTGCCAGCAGCCTCCGGTTTAGTAGCGTTTTAAAAAGCAATGAGCAGTTCTTC. It yields the protein CASSLRFSSVLKSNEQFF. The J gene is TRBJ2-1, the V gene TRBV7-9; D is perhaps TRBD2 (5 bases). V gave up 5 bases and J gave up 6 bases, with 26 bases separating them. CDR1 is SEHNR and CDR2 is FQNEAQ in the germline V gene (reference sequence). This CDR3 has 18 residues.

This clonotype appeared a single time. The chain couples TRBV20-1 to TRBJ2-1, with TRBD2 matching over 7 bases. Unmatched junction bases numbered 11, after V lost 5 bases and J lost 4 bases. CDR1 and CDR2 from the germline V gene are DFQATT and SNEGSKA (reference sequence). CDR3 length: 15 residues. CDR3 loop: CSAHGRLAEYNEQFF. CDR3 in DNA: TGCAGTGCTCACGGGAGGCTAGCGGAGTACAATGAGCAGTTCTTC.

This clonotype was counted between two and nine times. The CDR3 here is CSARGGRRGGGESTDTQYF. CDR3 DNA: TGCAGTGCTAGAGGGGGGAGGCGAGGAGGGGGTGAGAGCACAGATACGCAGTATTTT. The chain couples TRBV20-1 to TRBJ2-3; the D gene could be TRBD1 or TRBD2 (6 bases each). There are 19 residues in the CDR3. Per germline, CDR1 DFQATT and CDR2 SNEGSKA (reference sequence). Trimming pared 1 base from V and 0 bases from J, leaving 23 bases between.

DNA for the CDR3: TGCGCCAGCAGCCAACAGCCTAGGGATACGCAGTATTTT. Translated, it gives CASSQQPRDTQYF. The rearrangement links TRBV4-3 to TRBJ2-3; D not resolved. Germline CDR1 reads LGHNA; CDR2 reads YSLEER. V lost 2 bases to trimming and J lost 6 bases, with 9 bases between them. The CDR3 totals 13 residues.

Turning to this clonotype: This may be a read error, as it is one base from a much larger clone. The rearrangement joins TRBV7-2 to TRBJ2-1, with D maybe TRBD2 (5 bases). V was shortened by 5 bases and J by 6 bases, with 14 bases between the two germline ends. In germline, CDR1 is SGHTA, CDR2 FQGNSA. CDR3 length: 14 amino acids. The CDR3 coding sequence is TGTGCCAGCAGCGTCTCAGCGGCGGGCAATGAGCAGTTCTTC. Translation: CASSVSAAGNEQFF.